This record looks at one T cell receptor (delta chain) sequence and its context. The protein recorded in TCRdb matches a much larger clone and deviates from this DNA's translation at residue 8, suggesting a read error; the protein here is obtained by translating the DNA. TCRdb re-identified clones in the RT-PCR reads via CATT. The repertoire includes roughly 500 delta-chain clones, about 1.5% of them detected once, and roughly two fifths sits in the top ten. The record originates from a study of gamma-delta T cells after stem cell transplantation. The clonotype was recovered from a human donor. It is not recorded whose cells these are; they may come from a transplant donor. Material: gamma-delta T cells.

The CDR3 protein is CALGELVPGVLRGKLIF. CDR3 nucleotides: TGTGCTCTTGGGGAACTCGTCCCGGGGGTCCTCCGTGGTAAACTCATCTTT. The chain couples TRDV1 to TRDJ1, with D possibly being TRDD3 (5 bases). The CDR3 sequence is 17 residues long. Germline CDR1 is TSWWSYY and CDR2 is QGS. The V and J ends lost 0 bases and 7 bases respectively, with 21 bases between them.